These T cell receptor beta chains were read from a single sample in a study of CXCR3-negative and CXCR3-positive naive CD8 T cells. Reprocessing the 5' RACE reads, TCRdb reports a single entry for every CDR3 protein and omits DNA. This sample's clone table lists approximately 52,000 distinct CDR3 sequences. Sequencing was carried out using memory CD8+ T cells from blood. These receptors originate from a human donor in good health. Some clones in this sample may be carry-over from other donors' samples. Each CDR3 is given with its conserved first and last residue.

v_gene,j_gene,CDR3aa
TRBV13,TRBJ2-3,CASSFVRESDTQYF
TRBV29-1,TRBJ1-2,CSVVDREVGGYTF
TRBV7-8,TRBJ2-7,CASRSGTSQSYEQYF
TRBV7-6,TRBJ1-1,CASSRPLGPSSEAFF
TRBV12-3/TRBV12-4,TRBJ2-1,CASSLGGLAGKYNEQFF
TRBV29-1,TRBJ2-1,CSVDGSKLAGEIYEQFF
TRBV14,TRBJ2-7,CASSQDRGSAYEQYF
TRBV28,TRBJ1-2,CASSPIANYGYTF
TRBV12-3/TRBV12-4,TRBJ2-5,CASSFTKPQETQYF
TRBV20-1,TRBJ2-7,CSAPTVYFGLAAYEQYF
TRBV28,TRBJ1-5,CASSSPGGGHSNQPQHF
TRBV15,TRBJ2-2,CVTSRDSGNTGELFF
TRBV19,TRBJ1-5,CASSPTGASNQPQHF
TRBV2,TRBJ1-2,CASRYSEEGYTF
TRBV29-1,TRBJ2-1,CSVNPWRQGDNEQFF
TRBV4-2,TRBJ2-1,CASSQGPYSGIGEDEQFF
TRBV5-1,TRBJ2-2,CASSVDLAARELFF
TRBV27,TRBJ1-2,CASNPGQGNYGYTF
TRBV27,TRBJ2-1,CASSLGGGRYNEQFF
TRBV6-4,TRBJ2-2,CASKRGLAERNTGELFF
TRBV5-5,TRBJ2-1,CASSWTSGTYNEQFF
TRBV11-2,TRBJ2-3,CASSFLGQGSTDTQYF
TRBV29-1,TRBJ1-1,CSVEQGGNTEAFF
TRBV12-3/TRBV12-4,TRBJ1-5,CASSPGAGGNGQPQHF